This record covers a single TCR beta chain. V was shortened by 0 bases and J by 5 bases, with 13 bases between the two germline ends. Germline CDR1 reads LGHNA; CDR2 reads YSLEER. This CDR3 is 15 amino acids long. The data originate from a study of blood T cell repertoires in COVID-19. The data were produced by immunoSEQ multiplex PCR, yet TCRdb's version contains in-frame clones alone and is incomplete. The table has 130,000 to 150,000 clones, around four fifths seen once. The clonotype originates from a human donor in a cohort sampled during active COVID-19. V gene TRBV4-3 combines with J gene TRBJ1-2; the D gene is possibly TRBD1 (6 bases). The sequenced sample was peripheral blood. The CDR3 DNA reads TGCGCCAGCAGCCAAGATTTGGGCAGGGGTTATGGCTACACCTTC. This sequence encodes CASSQDLGRGYGYTF.